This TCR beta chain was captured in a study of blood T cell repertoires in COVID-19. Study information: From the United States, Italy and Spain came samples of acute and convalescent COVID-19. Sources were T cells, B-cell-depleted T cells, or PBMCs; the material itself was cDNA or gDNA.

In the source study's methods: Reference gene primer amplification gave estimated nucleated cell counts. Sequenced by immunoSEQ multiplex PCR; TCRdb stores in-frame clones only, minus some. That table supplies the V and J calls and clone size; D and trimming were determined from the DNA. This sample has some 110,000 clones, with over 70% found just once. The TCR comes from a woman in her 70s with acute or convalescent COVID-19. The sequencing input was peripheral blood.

This CDR3 reads CASSLTGSSYNEQFF. In DNA form, the CDR3 reads TGTGCCAGCAGCCTAACAGGTAGCTCCTACAATGAGCAGTTCTTC. The V call is TRBV11-3, the J call TRBJ2-1, with D possibly matching TRBD1 (5 bases). The V and J ends lost 5 bases and 0 bases respectively, with 11 bases between them. The CDR3 contains 15 residues. Germline values: CDR1 SGHNT, CDR2 YENEEA.